This entry concerns a single TCR beta chain. The data belong to a study of blood T cell repertoires in COVID-19. The protocol was immunoSEQ multiplex PCR, while the TCRdb copy is restricted to in-frame clones and leaves out a portion. The sample consists of some 180,000 clones, roughly 87% of them appearing once. The length of the CDR3 is 19 residues. The J segment lost 2 bases and the V segment lost 1 base, leaving 12 bases of the junction unmatched. The germline gives CDR1 SGHRS, CDR2 YFSETQ. The source is a man between 60 and 75 years old with active or convalescent COVID-19. V gene TRBV5-1 combines with J gene TRBJ2-5; the match to TRBD2 covers 12 bases. Sequenced input: peripheral blood. The CDR3 bases are TGCGCCAGCAGCTTGCAGCCTAGCGGGGGGGCCCCCTCTCAAGAGACCCAGTACTTC. Translated: CASSLQPSGGAPSQETQYF.